The source of this TCR beta chain is a study of molecular identifiers for immune sequencing clone quantification (dated by TCRdb to 2016 to 2019). Regarding the complete study: For a replicate experiment, RNA from roughly 20,000 or 100,000 naive CD8 T cells was divided into five aliquots, and four of the five aliquots were sequenced. This methods study used CD8 T cells to benchmark TCR RNA copy counting and molecular-identifier clustering-based TCR repertoire sequencing (MIDCIRS). General findings and caveats noted by the study authors: Even against a background of 800,000 to 1,000,000 naive CD8 T cells, spiked-in Jurkat TCR RNA amounting to a single cell's worth was reported to be detectable. Modeling estimated about three recovered TCR RNA copies per cell, compared with about ten by digital PCR, which implies roughly 30% capture efficiency. In CMV-specific effector cells, clones with more than 20 RNA copies contained over 97% of molecules, whereas in naive cells such clones contained under 1% of molecules. The naive libraries included spiked-in Jurkat TCR RNA (over nine copies' worth), and this RNA is not part of the donor repertoire. Highly expanded clone sizes could be underestimated because identical TCR molecules may share a barcode. Without barcode sub-clustering, chimeric consensus sequences inflated TCR diversity; chimeras reached as high as 47%.

The CDR3 measures 13 amino acids from cysteine to phenylalanine. Only the CDR3 DNA stays, 39 bases, in frame from base 1. Trimming takes 5 bases from V and 0 bases from J, and the germline ends sit 9 bases apart. CDR1 and CDR2 are read off the germline V gene (reference sequence) as GTSNPN and SVGIG. This clonotype was found many times. The antigen it recognizes is unknown. No qualities accompany the bases; no much larger clone lies one base away. The method was PCR. The reads were generated on a NextSeq 500. Bulk TCR libraries were prepared as previously described, using TCR primers listed in Table S5. Purification of total RNA was performed with the Qiagen AllPrep DNA/RNA kit. Reads from multiple sequencing runs of the same library were pooled before analysis. Per the source publication's procedure: Reads were retained only if the reads had an exact TCR constant sequence, and the retained reads were trimmed to 150 nt and grouped according to their 12-nt molecular barcodes. Reads in each barcode group were sub-clustered using a 15% Levenshtein threshold, and a quality-weighted consensus sequence was built for each RNA molecule. Non-functional sequences were filtered out, along with any lower-count sequence sitting one edit away from another sequence. Based on fitting two negative binomial distributions, any barcode sub-cluster with under 20% of the maximum read count was discarded. The public reads were run again by TCRdb, first through fastp at Q25 and then through MiXCR, and only productive beta chains were kept. Each record represents a unique CDR3 protein, reported with the most common genes and DNA among its rows. The V and J calls come from TCRdb's annotation, not from the publication. The table for this sample lists about 630,000 distinct CDR3 sequences; approximately 24% of them were counted only once. Of the sample, about 0.73% is held by the ten largest clones.

Libraries of naive CD8 T cells were built from anywhere between about 20,000 and 1,000,000 sorted cells, with 10%, 30% or 50% of the purified RNA used. On a BD FACSAria II, naive CD8 T cells were FACS-sorted as CD8+CD4-CCR7+CD45RA+ and collected into RLT Plus buffer. To test detection sensitivity, Jurkat RNA equivalent to ten TCR copies was spiked into samples of roughly 20,000-1,100,000 naive CD8 T cells. Enrichment of CD8 T cells was done with RosetteSep CD8+ T Cell Enrichment Cocktail plus Ficoll-Paque, and ACK red cell lysis came afterward. This clonotype originated in a human donor in good health. Some libraries in this study had Jurkat cell RNA spiked in. Sequencing was performed on naive CD8+ T cells from blood, with Jurkat cell RNA spiked in. Explained via the paper, the cell subset or site label denotes: FACS-sorted CD8+CD4-CCR7+CD45RA+ naive T cells. The chain is encoded by TRBV30 joined to TRBJ2-3; the D gene is perhaps TRBD1 or TRBD2, each of them matching over 5 bases. The nucleotides read TGTGCCTGGGGGGACCTTAGCACAGATACGCAGTATTTT. The resulting protein is CAWGDLSTDTQYF.